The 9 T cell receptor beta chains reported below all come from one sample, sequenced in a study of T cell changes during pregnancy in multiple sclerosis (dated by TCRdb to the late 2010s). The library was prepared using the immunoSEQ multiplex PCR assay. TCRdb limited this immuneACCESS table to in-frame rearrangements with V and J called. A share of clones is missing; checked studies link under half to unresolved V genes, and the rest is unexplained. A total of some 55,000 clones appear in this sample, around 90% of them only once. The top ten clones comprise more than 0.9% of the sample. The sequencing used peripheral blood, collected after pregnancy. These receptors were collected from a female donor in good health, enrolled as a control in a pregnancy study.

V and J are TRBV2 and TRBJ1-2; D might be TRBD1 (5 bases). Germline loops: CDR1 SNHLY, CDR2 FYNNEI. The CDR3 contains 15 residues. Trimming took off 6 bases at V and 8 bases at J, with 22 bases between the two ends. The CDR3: CASSPPFIQGGGYTF. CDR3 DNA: TGTGCCAGCAGCCCCCCATTTATCCAGGGAGGAGGCTACACCTTC.

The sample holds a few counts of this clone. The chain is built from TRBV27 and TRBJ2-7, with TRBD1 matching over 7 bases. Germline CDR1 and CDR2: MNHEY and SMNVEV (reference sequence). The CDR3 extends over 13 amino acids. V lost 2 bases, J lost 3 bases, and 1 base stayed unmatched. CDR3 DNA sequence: TGTGCCAGCAGTTTAACAGGGGTCTACGAGCAGTACTTC. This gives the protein CASSLTGVYEQYF.

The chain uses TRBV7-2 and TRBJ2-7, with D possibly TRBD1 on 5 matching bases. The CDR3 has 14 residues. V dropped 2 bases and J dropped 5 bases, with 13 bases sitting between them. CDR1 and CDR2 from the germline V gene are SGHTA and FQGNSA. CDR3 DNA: TGTGCCAGCAGCTTACGCCCAGGGTCCGACGAGCAGTACTTC. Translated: CASSLRPGSDEQYF.

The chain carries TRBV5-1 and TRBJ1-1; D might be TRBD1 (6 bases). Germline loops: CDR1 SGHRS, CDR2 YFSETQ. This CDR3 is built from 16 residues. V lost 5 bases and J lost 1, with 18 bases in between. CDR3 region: CASRTSRGAANTEAFF. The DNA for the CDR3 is TGCGCCAGCAGGACCTCCCGGGGGGCTGCGAACACTGAAGCTTTCTTT. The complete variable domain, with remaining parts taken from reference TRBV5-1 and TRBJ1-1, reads KAGVTQTPRYLIKTRGQQVTLSCSPISGHRSVSWYQQTPGQGLQFLFEYFSETQRNKGNFPGRFSGRQFSNSRSEMNVSTLELGDSALYLCASRTSRGAANTEAFFGQGTRLTVV.

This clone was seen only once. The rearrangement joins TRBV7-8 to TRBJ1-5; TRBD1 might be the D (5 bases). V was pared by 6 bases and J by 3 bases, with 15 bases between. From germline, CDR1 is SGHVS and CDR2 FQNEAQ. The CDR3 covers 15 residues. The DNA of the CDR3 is TGTGCCAGCAGGCCGTTAGGACAACTCAATCAGCCCCAGCATTTT. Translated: CASRPLGQLNQPQHF.

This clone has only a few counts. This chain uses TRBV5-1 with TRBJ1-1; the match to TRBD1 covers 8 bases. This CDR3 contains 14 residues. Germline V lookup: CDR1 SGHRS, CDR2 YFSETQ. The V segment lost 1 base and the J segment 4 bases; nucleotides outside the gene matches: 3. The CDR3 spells CASSLTGGSTEAFF. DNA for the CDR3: TGCGCCAGCAGCTTGACAGGGGGAAGCACTGAAGCTTTCTTT.

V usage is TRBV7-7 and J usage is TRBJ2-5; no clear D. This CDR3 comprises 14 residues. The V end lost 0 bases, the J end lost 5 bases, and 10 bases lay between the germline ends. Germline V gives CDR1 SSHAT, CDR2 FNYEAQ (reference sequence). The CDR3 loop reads CASSLAIATETQYF. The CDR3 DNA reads TGTGCCAGCAGCTTAGCGATAGCAACGGAGACCCAGTACTTC.

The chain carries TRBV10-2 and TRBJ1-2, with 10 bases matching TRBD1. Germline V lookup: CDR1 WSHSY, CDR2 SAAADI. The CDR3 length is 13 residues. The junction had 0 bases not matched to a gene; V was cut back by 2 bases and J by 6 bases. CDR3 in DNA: TGCGCCAGCAGTGAGGGGACAGGGGATGGCTACACCTTC. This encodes CASSEGTGDGYTF.

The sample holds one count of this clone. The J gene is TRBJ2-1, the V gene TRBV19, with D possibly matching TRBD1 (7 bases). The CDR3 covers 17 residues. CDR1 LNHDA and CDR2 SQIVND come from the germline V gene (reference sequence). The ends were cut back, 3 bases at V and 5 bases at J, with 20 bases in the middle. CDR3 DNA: TGTGCCAGTAGTATGGCCAGGCAGGGGGGTGCACACAATGAGCAGTTCTTC. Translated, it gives CASSMARQGGAHNEQFF. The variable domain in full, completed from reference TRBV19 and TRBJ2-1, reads DGGITQSPKYLFRKEGQNVTLSCEQNLNHDAMYWYRQDPGQGLRLIYYSQIVNDFQKGDIAEGYSVSREKKESFPLTVTSAQKNPTAFYLCASSMARQGGAHNEQFFGPGTRLTVL.